A single sample is the source of the 14 T cell receptor beta chains below, sequenced in a study of T cell repertoires in cytomegalovirus infection (dated by TCRdb to the late 2010s). What the treatment or condition label conveys for this sample: in vitro stimulation with specific CMV peptide epitopes to enrich CMV-specific T cells. Sequencing instrument: Illumina HiSeq 1500. TCRdb reprocessed the public reads (quality trimming at Q25 with fastp, clone calling with MiXCR) and kept in-frame beta chains. Every entry covers one CDR3 protein and lists the most common genes and DNA from its rows. In all, the sample holds about 330,000 distinct CDR3 sequences, and about 35% of those were seen once. The ten largest clonotypes hold 13% of the sample. Their antigens are not known. The material sequenced was cultured PBMCs, taken from culture after CMV antigen stimulation. Receptor source: a human donor in good health (CMV status not recorded). Some clones in this sample may be carry-over from other donors' samples.

In this sample, this clonotype turned up a few times. CDR3 nucleotide sequence: TGTGCCAGCAGCTTCCAGACAGTGTACAATGAGCAGTTCTTC. Its protein product is CASSFQTVYNEQFF. The J gene is TRBJ2-1, the V gene TRBV11-3; D may be TRBD1 (5 bases). In germline, CDR1 is SGHNT, CDR2 YENEEA. The germline V and J ends were trimmed by 3 bases and 4 bases, with 10 bases remaining between them. The CDR3 totals 14 residues.

The gene calls are TRBV7-2 and TRBJ2-1, with D possibly matching TRBD1 (6 bases). Trimming cost V 5 bases and J 11 bases, with 16 bases left between them. The germline V gene has CDR1 SGHTA and CDR2 FQGNSA. This CDR3 spans 13 amino acids. CDR3 sequence: CASSPLQGIQQFF. The CDR3 DNA follows: TGTGCCAGCAGCCCCCTACAGGGAATTCAGCAGTTCTTC.

Many counts were recorded for this clonotype. V and J are TRBV7-2 and TRBJ1-3; 7 nucleotides match TRBD1. This CDR3 comprises 16 residues. Germline-derived CDR1 and CDR2 are SGHTA and FQGNSA. J lost 2 bases, V lost 4 bases, and 8 bases had no gene match. CDR3 nucleotide sequence: TGTGCCAGCAGCTCGAAATCGACAGGGACTGGAAACACCATATATTTT. Residues: CASSSKSTGTGNTIYF.

The chain recombines TRBV6-9 with TRBJ2-7; D may be TRBD1 or TRBD2 (5 bases each). This CDR3 region has 15 residues. The germline V gene has CDR1 MNHGY and CDR2 SVAAGI. Trimming removed 4 bases from V and 2 bases from J, with 15 bases in between. The CDR3 DNA reads TGTGCCAGCAGTTTGTCGTTGGGGGTAACCTACGAGCAGTACGTC. It encodes CASSLSLGVTYEQYV.

This clonotype was detected only a few times. The chain has TRBV29-1 and TRBJ1-5; no clear D gene. The CDR3 has 12 residues. The V gene's germline CDR1 is SQVTM and CDR2 ANQGSEA. The V gene lost 6 bases and the J gene lost 1 base, with 7 bases spanning the gap. The CDR3 is CSVGDSNQPQHF. The CDR3 DNA follows: TGCAGCGTCGGAGACAGCAATCAGCCCCAGCATTTT.

Only a few counts were recorded for this clonotype. This chain links TRBV6-2 or TRBV6-3 with TRBJ2-1; 7 bases are a match to TRBD1. This CDR3 has 15 residues. CDR1 is MNHEY, CDR2 SVGEGT, per germline. V lost 6 bases to trimming and J lost 3 bases; unmatched junction nucleotides: 8. The CDR3 bases are TGTGCCAGCAGCCAGGGACAGAATGTCTACAATGAGCAGTTCTTC. It yields the protein CASSQGQNVYNEQFF.

This clonotype was found a few times. The chain employs TRBV11-2 and TRBJ2-1, with a tentative D call TRBD1 (5 bases). The CDR3 has 15 amino acids. V was clipped by 1 base and J by 3 bases, with 10 bases between them. Germline assignment: CDR1 SGHAT and CDR2 FQNNGV. CDR3 sequence reads: CASSLGGGYYNEQFF. For the CDR3, the DNA is TGTGCCAGCAGCTTAGGGGGCGGCTACTACAATGAGCAGTTCTTC. The variable domain in full, with the rest retrieved from reference TRBV11-2 and TRBJ2-1, is EAGVAQSPRYKIIEKRQSVAFWCNPISGHATLYWYQQILGQGPKLLIQFQNNGVVDDSQLPKDRFSAERLKGVDSTLKIQPAKLEDSAVYLCASSLGGGYYNEQFFGPGTRLTVL.

The chain couples TRBV7-9 to TRBJ2-7; TRBD1 matches at 11 bases. The CDR3 has 15 residues. V was clipped by 5 bases and J by 4 bases; unmatched bases: 7. Germline-derived CDR1 and CDR2 are SEHNR and FQNEAQ (reference sequence). The CDR3 region is CASSRPGTGGYEQYF. CDR3 coding DNA: TGTGCCAGCAGCCGACCCGGGACAGGGGGTTACGAGCAGTACTTC.

This clonotype was seen more than once but under ten times. The chain links TRBV4-3 to TRBJ2-3; 9 nucleotides agree with TRBD2. Germline V gives CDR1 LGHNA, CDR2 YSLEER. This CDR3 is 15 amino acids long. The junction had 4 bases not matched to a gene; V was cut back by 1 base and J by 5 bases. The CDR3 spells CASSQVPTSGDTQYF. CDR3 sequence (DNA): TGCGCCAGCAGCCAAGTGCCGACTAGCGGAGATACGCAGTATTTT.

This clonotype was counted between two and nine times. The gene calls are TRBV27 and TRBJ1-6, with TRBD1 matching 9 bases. Losses at the gene ends were 6 bases for V and 0 bases for J; bases not matched to a gene: 6. Germline V gene lookup returns CDR1 MNHEY and CDR2 SMNVEV (reference sequence). The CDR3 sequence is 17 residues long. For the CDR3, the DNA is TGTGCCAGCAGAACAGGGGGCGAGGGCTCCTATAATTCACCCCTCCACTTT. Translating gives CASRTGGEGSYNSPLHF.

The chain employs TRBV4-3 and TRBJ1-4, with D unclear. This CDR3 contains 13 residues. Germline CDR1 and CDR2: LGHNA and YSLEER. V lost 0 bases and J lost 7, with 6 bases in between. The CDR3 region is CASSQEEGEKLFF. CDR3 DNA: TGCGCCAGCAGCCAAGAGGAGGGTGAAAAACTGTTTTTT.

This clonotype was picked up many times. The chain couples TRBV28 to TRBJ1-2; weak D call: TRBD1 (6 bases). There are 14 residues in the CDR3. V dropped 4 bases and J dropped 4 bases, with 13 bases sitting between them. Germline loops: CDR1 MDHEN, CDR2 SYDVKM. The CDR3, as DNA: TGTGCCAGCAGTTACAGGGTATACGGCTATGGCTACACCTTC. Amino acids: CASSYRVYGYGYTF.

In this sample, this clonotype turned up many times. This chain uses TRBV7-6 with TRBJ2-1; 9 positions agree with TRBD2. Unmatched junction bases numbered 12, after V lost 1 base and J lost 2 bases. The CDR3 runs 19 residues. The germline CDR1 and CDR2 sequences are SGHVS and FNYEAQ. The CDR3 loop reads CASSLGARLSGGTYNEQFF. The CDR3, as DNA: TGTGCCAGCAGCTTAGGGGCGCGCCTTAGCGGGGGTACCTACAATGAGCAGTTCTTC. Drawing the rest from reference TRBV7-6 and TRBJ2-1, the complete variable domain is GAGVSQSPRYKVTKRGQDVALRCDPISGHVSLYWYRQALGQGPEFLTYFNYEAQQDKSGLPNDRFSAERPEGSISTLTIQRTEQRDSAMYRCASSLGARLSGGTYNEQFFGPGTRLTVL.

This clonotype was detected only a few times. This sequence joins TRBV9 and TRBJ1-3, with D hard to call. Per germline, CDR1 SGDLS and CDR2 YYNGEE. The CDR3 runs to 16 residues. Trimming stripped 0 bases from V and 2 bases from J, with 12 bases between. The CDR3 coding sequence is TGTGCCAGCAGCGTAGGTCCCTTCGACCCTGGAAACACCATATATTTT. Amino acid sequence: CASSVGPFDPGNTIYF. The variable domain in full, with the rest retrieved from reference TRBV9 and TRBJ1-3, is DSGVTQTPKHLITATGQRVTLRCSPRSGDLSVYWYQQSLDQGLQFLIQYYNGEERAKGNILERFSAQQFPDLHSELNLSSLELGDSALYFCASSVGPFDPGNTIYFGEGSWLTVV.